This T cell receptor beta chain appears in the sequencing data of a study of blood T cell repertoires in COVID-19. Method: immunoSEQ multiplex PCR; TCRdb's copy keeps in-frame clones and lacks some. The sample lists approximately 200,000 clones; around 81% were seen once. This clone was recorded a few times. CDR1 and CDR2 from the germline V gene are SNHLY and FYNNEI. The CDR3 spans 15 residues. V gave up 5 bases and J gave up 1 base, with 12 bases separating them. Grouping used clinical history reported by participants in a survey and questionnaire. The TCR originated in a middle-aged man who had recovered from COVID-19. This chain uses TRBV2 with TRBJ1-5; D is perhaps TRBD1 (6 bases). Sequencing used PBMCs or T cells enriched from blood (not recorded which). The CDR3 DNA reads TGTGCCAGCAGTACCCAGGGGTTGAGCAATCAGCCCCAGCATTTT. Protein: CASSTQGLSNQPQHF.